This T cell receptor beta chain was documented in a study of blood T cells in healthy people across ages. This clonotype was seen more than once but under ten times. Its antigen is unknown. Donors ranged from 6 to 90 years old and were healthy Caucasians in Russia. Every sample yielded at least 6.5 million isolated PBMCs. Sample-barcoded 5' priming and a J-beta primer mix drove a second PCR of about 6 to 11 cycles. A template-switch adaptor that had 12 random nucleotides put a tag on each cDNA molecule. MiXCR was run by TCRdb on the 5' RACE reads, yielding one entry per CDR3 protein. The table records around 1.7 million distinct CDR3 sequences, over 25% of them present only once. Findings and caveats of the study: The percentage of naive T cells correlated strongly with TCR beta diversity.

The sample taken for sequencing was blood. The sequence derives from a woman aged 30 to 39 in good health.

The chain's CDR3 is CASSLTGLSSEKLFF. In nucleotides, the CDR3 is TGTGCCAGCAGCTTAACGGGACTATCCTCTGAAAAACTGTTTTTT. The rearrangement joins TRBV9 to TRBJ1-4, with D possibly being TRBD1 (5 bases). Per the germline V gene, CDR1 is SGDLS and CDR2 is YYNGEE. Trimming removed 4 bases from V and 7 bases from J, with 17 bases in between. CDR3 length: 15 amino acids. Full variable domain (missing parts from reference TRBV9 and TRBJ1-4): DSGVTQTPKHLITATGQRVTLRCSPRSGDLSVYWYQQSLDQGLQFLIQYYNGEERAKGNILERFSAQQFPDLHSELNLSSLELGDSALYFCASSLTGLSSEKLFFGSGTQLSVL.